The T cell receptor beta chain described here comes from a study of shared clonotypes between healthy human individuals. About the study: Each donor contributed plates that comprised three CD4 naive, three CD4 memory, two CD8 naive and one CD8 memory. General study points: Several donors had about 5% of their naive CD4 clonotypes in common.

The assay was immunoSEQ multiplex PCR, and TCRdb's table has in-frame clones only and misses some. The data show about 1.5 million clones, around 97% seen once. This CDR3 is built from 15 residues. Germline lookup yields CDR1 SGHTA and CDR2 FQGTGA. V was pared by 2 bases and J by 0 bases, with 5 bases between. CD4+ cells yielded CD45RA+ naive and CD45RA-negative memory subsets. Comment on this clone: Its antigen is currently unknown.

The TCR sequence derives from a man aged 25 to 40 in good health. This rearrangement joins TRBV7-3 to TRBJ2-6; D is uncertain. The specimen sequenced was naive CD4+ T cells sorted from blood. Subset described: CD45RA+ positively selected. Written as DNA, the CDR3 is TGTGCCAGCAGCTTAGACGGCTCTGGGGCCAACGTCCTGACTTTC. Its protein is CASSLDGSGANVLTF. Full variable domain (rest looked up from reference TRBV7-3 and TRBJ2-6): GAGVSQTPSNKVTEKGKYVELRCDPISGHTALYWYRQSLGQGPEFLIYFQGTGAADDSGLPNDRFFAVRPEGSVSTLKIQRTERGDSAVYLCASSLDGSGANVLTFGAGSRLTVL.